The 10 T cell receptor beta chains below were found in one sample sequenced in a study of regulatory T cells in long-lasting Graves disease. As to time point: newly diagnosed GD, antithyroid drugs for less than 3 months. PBMCs were the source of the RNA used for TCR sequencing. Relying on iRepertoire HTBI primers and Arm-PCR of CDR3 regions, the team built TCR beta libraries. MiXCR, applied by TCRdb to the multiplex PCR reads, yields one record per CDR3 protein. Of approximately 360,000 distinct CDR3 sequences listed, approximately 12% are singletons. This sample was shared with a second study, whose subject was T cells in Graves' hyperthyroidism and ophthalmopathy.

Sequencing used peripheral blood mononuclear cells (PBMCs), obtained at new diagnosis, from a patient treated with antithyroid drugs. Receptor source: a woman aged 18-29 years with Graves disease.

This clonotype occurred many times. The rearrangement links TRBV5-1 to TRBJ2-5; D unresolved. Germline values: CDR1 SGHRS, CDR2 YFSETQ. V shed 3 bases and J shed 3 bases, with 9 bases lying between them. The CDR3 runs 13 residues. The CDR3 region is CASSSGPEETQYF. For the CDR3, the DNA is TGCGCCAGCAGCTCAGGACCCGAAGAGACCCAGTACTTC.

This clonotype appeared many times. This chain links TRBV11-2 with TRBJ2-2; 9 nucleotides align to TRBD1. Germline assignment: CDR1 SGHAT and CDR2 FQNNGV. The ends lost 1 base at V and 5 bases at J; junction bases unmatched: 5. The CDR3 spans 16 residues. The CDR3 region has the DNA TGTGCCAGCAGCTTAGTAACAGGGGGCGTGACCGGGGAGCTGTTTTTT. Protein product: CASSLVTGGVTGELFF.

This clonotype was found a few times. This rearrangement joins TRBV6-2 or TRBV6-3 to TRBJ2-1; D is perhaps TRBD2 (5 bases). The germline V gene encodes CDR1 MNHEY and CDR2 SVGEGT. Trimming cost V 0 bases and J 8 bases, with 11 bases left between them. There are 14 residues in the CDR3. The CDR3 region is CASSYSFEGDEQFF. CDR3 nucleotide sequence: TGTGCCAGCAGTTACTCGTTCGAGGGAGATGAGCAGTTCTTC.

This clonotype was detected many times. The rearrangement joins TRBV28 to TRBJ1-2, with a tentative D call TRBD1 (5 bases). V lost 11 bases and J lost 2, with 9 bases in between. Per the germline V gene, CDR1 is MDHEN and CDR2 is SYDVKM. The CDR3 has 11 amino acids. In nucleotides, the CDR3 is TGTGCCTCGACAGCGAACTATGGCTACACCTTC. Its protein is CASTANYGYTF.

This clonotype was counted between two and nine times. A much larger clone differs by one base, so this may be a read error. The chain uses TRBV12-3 or TRBV12-4 and TRBJ2-3, with 8 nucleotides matching TRBD1. This CDR3 is 17 amino acids long. The CDR3 spells CASSSRDRRKSTDTQCF. CDR3 DNA sequence: TGTGCCAGCAGCTCTCGGGACAGGAGAAAAAGCACAGATACGCAGTGTTTT.

The sample holds many counts of this clonotype. This chain uses TRBV6-1 with TRBJ2-1, with 8 bases aligning to TRBD1. The length of the CDR3 is 14 residues. Unmatched junction bases numbered 2, after V lost 2 bases and J lost 5 bases. Germline CDR1 MNHNS, CDR2 SASEGT. The CDR3 DNA is TGTGCCAGCAGTGAACAGGGGGCCGACAATGAGCAGTTCTTC. Its translation: CASSEQGADNEQFF.

This clonotype was seen more than once but under ten times. This chain connects TRBV5-8 to TRBJ2-7, with D unclear. This CDR3 is 14 amino acids long. V was trimmed by 0 bases and J by 0 bases, leaving 7 bases between them. Germline assignment: CDR1 SGHTS and CDR2 YDEGEE. The CDR3 DNA sequence: TGTGCCAGCAGCTTGGTTATAGACTCCTACGAGCAGTACGTC. Translation gives CASSLVIDSYEQYV.

J is TRBJ2-2 and V is TRBV5-6; 9 bases align to TRBD2. The CDR3 has 16 residues. The J segment lost 1 base and the V segment lost 6 bases, leaving 7 bases of the junction unmatched. Germline CDR1 and CDR2: SGHDT and YYEEEE. DNA for the CDR3: TGTGCCAGCACCACCCAGCGGGAGGAGAACACCGGGGAGCTGTTTTTT. Translation gives CASTTQREENTGELFF.

This rearrangement joins TRBV12-3 or TRBV12-4 to TRBJ2-4; 8 bases map to TRBD2. V shed 3 bases and J 7 bases; nucleotides not matched to a gene: 11. The CDR3 length is 16 residues. CDR3 DNA sequence: TGTGCCAGCAGTTTCCAAACACTAGCGGAGGGGAACATTCAGTACTTC. Residues: CASSFQTLAEGNIQYF.

This clonotype was seen at least ten times. The chain joins TRBV20-1 to TRBJ1-2; D possibly corresponds to TRBD1 (6 bases). The CDR3 loop spans 11 amino acids. Germline lookup yields CDR1 DFQATT and CDR2 SNEGSKA (reference sequence). With 6 bases removed from V and 7 bases from J, the gap between germline ends came to 12 bases. CDR3 in DNA: TGCAGTGCCACGGACAGACTTGGCTACACCTTC. This encodes CSATDRLGYTF.